Detailed here is one T cell receptor (beta chain). Germline V lookup: CDR1 SGHAT, CDR2 FQNNGV. With 1 base removed from V and 3 bases from J, the gap between germline ends came to 9 bases. The CDR3 runs to 14 residues. Clones were read by immunoSEQ multiplex PCR, and TCRdb kept only the in-frame ones, dropping some. The data hold roughly 330,000 clones, with about nine tenths observed a single time. These data belong to a study of blood T cell repertoires in COVID-19. Turning to the study itself: PBMCs, B-cell-depleted T cells, or T cells were the source of the cDNA or gDNA that made up the material.

This rearrangement joins TRBV11-2 to TRBJ2-5, with D possibly TRBD1 on 5 matching bases. The specimen sequenced was peripheral blood. The sequence came from a young man with COVID-19, enrolled during active disease. The CDR3 DNA follows: TGTGCCAGCAGCTTAGGACAGATTGAAGAGACCCAGTACTTC. Encoded protein: CASSLGQIEETQYF. The variable domain in full, completed from reference TRBV11-2 and TRBJ2-5, reads EAGVAQSPRYKIIEKRQSVAFWCNPISGHATLYWYQQILGQGPKLLIQFQNNGVVDDSQLPKDRFSAERLKGVDSTLKIQPAKLEDSAVYLCASSLGQIEETQYFGPGTRLLVL.